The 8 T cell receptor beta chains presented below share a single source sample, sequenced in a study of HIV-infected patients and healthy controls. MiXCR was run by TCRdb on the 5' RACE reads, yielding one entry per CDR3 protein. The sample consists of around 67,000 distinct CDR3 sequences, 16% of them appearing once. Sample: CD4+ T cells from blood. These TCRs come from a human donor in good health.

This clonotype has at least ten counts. CDR3 DNA: TGTGCCAGCAGCTTGGAGGAACCAGCTAAGCAGTACTTC. Translation: CASSLEEPAKQYF. V is TRBV7-6 and J is TRBJ2-7; weak D call: TRBD2 (5 bases). V lost 3 bases and J 8 bases, leaving 14 bases between the germline ends. Per the germline V gene, CDR1 is SGHVS and CDR2 is FNYEAQ. The CDR3 is made up of 13 amino acids.

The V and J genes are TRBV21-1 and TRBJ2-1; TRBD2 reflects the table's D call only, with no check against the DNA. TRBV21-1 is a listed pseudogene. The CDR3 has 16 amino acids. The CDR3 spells CASSKAGTSAFNEQFF. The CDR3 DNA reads TGTGCCAGCAGCAAAGCCGGGACTAGCGCATTCAATGAGCAGTTCTTC.

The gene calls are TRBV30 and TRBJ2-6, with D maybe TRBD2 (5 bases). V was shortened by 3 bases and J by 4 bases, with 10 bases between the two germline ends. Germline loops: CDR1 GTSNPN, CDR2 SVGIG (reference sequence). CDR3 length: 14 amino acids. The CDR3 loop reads CAWSRGDGANVLTF. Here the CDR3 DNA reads TGTGCCTGGAGCCGGGGAGACGGGGCCAACGTCCTGACTTTC.

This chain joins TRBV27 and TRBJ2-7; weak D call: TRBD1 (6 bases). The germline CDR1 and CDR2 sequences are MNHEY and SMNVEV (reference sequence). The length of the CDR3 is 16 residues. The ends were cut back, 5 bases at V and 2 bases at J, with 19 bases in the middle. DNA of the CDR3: TGTGCCAGCAGTAGCCAGAAGGGGACATTTGCCTACGAGCAGTACTTC. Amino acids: CASSSQKGTFAYEQYF.

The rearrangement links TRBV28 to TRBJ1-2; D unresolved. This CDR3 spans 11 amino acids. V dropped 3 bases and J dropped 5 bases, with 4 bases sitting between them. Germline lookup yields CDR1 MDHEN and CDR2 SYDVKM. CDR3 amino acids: CASSLSYGYTF. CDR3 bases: TGTGCCAGCAGTTTGTCTTATGGCTACACCTTC.

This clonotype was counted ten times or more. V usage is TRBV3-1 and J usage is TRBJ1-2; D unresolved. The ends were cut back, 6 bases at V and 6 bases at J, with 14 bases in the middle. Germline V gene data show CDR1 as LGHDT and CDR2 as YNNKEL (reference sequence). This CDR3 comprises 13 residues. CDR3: CASSRGLIDGYTF. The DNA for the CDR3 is TGTGCCAGCAGTAGAGGGCTGATCGATGGCTACACCTTC. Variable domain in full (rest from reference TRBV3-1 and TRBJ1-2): DTAVSQTPKYLVTQMGNDKSIKCEQNLGHDTMYWYKQDSKKFLKIMFSYNNKELIINETVPNRFSPKSPDKAHLNLHINSLELGDSAVYFCASSRGLIDGYTFGSGTRLTVV.

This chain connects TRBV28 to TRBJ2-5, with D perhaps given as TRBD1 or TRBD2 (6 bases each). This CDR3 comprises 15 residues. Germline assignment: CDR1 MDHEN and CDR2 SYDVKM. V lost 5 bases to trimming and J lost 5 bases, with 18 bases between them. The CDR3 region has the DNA TGTGCCAGCAGTCCACAACAGGGAGGACGGGAGACCCAGTACTTC. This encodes CASSPQQGGRETQYF.

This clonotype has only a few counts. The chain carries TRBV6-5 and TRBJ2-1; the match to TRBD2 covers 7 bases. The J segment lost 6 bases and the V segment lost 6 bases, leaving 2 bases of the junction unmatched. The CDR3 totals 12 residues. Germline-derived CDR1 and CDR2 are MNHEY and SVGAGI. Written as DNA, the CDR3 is TGTGCCAGCAGCGGACTAGGCAATGAGCAGTTCTTC. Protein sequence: CASSGLGNEQFF.